This TCR beta chain was documented in a study of cytomegalovirus exposure and HLA in healthy donors. General study findings and limits: A list of roughly 160 TCR beta chains associated with cytomegalovirus was given. After further analysis at a later stage, 16,951 TCR beta sequences were associated with HLA alleles at 0.05 false discovery rate.

Details on this clone: What it binds is not known.

Primers: 60 Vbeta forward and 13 Jbeta reverse. Data came from immunoSEQ multiplex PCR; TCRdb stores just in-frame clones and leaves some out. The sample totals some 30,000 clones. Sample: PBMCs. This TCR derives from a female donor in good health and CMV-seronegative.

CDR3 DNA: TGTGCCTGGAGTGTCGGGTCCGGTAGTCAGCCCCAGCATTTT. Residues: CAWSVGSGSQPQHF. This rearrangement joins TRBV30 to TRBJ1-5; no reliable D call. From germline, CDR1 is GTSNPN and CDR2 SVGIG (reference sequence). The CDR3 extends over 14 amino acids. V dropped 0 bases and J dropped 6 bases, with 12 bases sitting between them.